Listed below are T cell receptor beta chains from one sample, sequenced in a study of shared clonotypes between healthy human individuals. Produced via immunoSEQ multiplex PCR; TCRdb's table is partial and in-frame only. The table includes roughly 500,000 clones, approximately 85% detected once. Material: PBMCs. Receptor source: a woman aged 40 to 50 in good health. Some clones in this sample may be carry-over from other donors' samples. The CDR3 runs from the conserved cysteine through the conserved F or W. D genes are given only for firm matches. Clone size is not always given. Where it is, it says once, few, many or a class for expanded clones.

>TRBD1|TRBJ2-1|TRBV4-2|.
CASSRRDRNNEQFF
TGTGCCAGCAGCCGTCGGGACAGGAACAATGAGCAGTTCTTC
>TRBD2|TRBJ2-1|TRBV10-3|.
CAIRGLAEGEQFF
TGTGCCATCAGGGGACTAGCGGAAGGAGAGCAGTTCTTC
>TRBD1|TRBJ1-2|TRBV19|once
CATGTAVESSGYTF
TGTGCCACGGGGACAGCGGTAGAATCTAGTGGCTACACCTTC
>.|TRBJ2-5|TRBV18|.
CASSRGQETQYF
TGTGCCAGCTCAAGGGGGCAAGAGACCCAGTACTTC
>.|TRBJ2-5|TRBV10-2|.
CASSESKMGETQYF
TGCGCCAGCAGTGAGTCGAAGATGGGAGAGACCCAGTACTTC
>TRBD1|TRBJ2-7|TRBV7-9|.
CASSWTGRVYEQYF
TGTGCCAGCAGCTGGACAGGCAGAGTCTACGAGCAGTACTTC
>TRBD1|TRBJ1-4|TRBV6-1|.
CASSGTGRTNEKLFF
TGTGCCAGCAGTGGGACAGGGCGGACTAATGAAAAACTGTTTTTT
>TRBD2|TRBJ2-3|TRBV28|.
CASSHGSREGDTQYF
TGTGCCAGCAGTCACGGGAGTCGGGAGGGAGATACGCAGTATTTT
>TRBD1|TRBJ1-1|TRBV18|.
CASSPTGGVNTEAFF
TGTGCCAGCTCACCTACAGGGGGTGTGAACACTGAAGCTTTCTTT
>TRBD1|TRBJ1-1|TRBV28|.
CASTPRQGWNTEAFF
TGTGCCAGCACCCCCCGACAGGGCTGGAACACTGAAGCTTTCTTT
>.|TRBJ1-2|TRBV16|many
CASSHSSGSGYTF
TGTGCCAGCAGCCATTCCTCGGGAAGTGGCTACACCTTC
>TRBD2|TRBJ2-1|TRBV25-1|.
CASSPGLAGPRFGEQFF
TGTGCCAGCAGTCCGGGACTAGCGGGGCCTCGTTTTGGTGAGCAGTTCTTC
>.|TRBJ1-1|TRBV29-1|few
CSAKQGTNTEAFF
TGCAGCGCCAAACAGGGAACTAACACTGAAGCTTTCTTT
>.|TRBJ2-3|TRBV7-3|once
CASSSNRDSARYF
TGTGCCAGCAGCTCCAACCGGGACTCAGCGAGGTATTTT
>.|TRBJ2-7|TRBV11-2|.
CGSCGEYEQYF
TGTGGTTCGTGCGGGGAGTACGAGCAGTACTTC
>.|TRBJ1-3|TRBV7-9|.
CASSLSRAPGNTIYF
TGTGCCAGCAGCTTATCTCGGGCTCCTGGAAACACCATATATTTT